Each of the 2 T cell receptor beta chains below was sequenced from the same sample in a study of T cells after yellow fever vaccination. TCRdb processed the 5' RACE reads anew with MiXCR; each CDR3 protein has one entry. The repertoire includes 500,000 to 550,000 distinct CDR3 sequences, about a fifth of them detected once, and about a sixth sits in the top ten. Sequenced material: PBMCs, taken about 21 days after the first yellow fever vaccination. These receptors were collected from a man younger than 30 who received the YFV17D yellow fever vaccine.

J is TRBJ2-1 and V is TRBV28, with 11 positions matching TRBD2. The germline V gene encodes CDR1 MDHEN and CDR2 SYDVKM. The CDR3 has 17 amino acids. V lost 4 bases, J lost 6 bases, and 11 bases stayed unmatched. The CDR3 region has the DNA TGTGCCAGCAGTTACCCCAAGACTAGCGGGGAGTTCAATGAGCAGTTCTTC. Its protein is CASSYPKTSGEFNEQFF.

This chain uses TRBV7-2 with TRBJ2-5; D unresolved. This CDR3 is 12 amino acids long. Germline loops: CDR1 SGHTA, CDR2 FQGNSA. Trimming removed 1 base from V and 6 bases from J, with 6 bases in between. The CDR3, as DNA: TGTGCCAGCAGCTTAGAACGGAAGACCCAGTACTTC. Its protein product is CASSLERKTQYF.